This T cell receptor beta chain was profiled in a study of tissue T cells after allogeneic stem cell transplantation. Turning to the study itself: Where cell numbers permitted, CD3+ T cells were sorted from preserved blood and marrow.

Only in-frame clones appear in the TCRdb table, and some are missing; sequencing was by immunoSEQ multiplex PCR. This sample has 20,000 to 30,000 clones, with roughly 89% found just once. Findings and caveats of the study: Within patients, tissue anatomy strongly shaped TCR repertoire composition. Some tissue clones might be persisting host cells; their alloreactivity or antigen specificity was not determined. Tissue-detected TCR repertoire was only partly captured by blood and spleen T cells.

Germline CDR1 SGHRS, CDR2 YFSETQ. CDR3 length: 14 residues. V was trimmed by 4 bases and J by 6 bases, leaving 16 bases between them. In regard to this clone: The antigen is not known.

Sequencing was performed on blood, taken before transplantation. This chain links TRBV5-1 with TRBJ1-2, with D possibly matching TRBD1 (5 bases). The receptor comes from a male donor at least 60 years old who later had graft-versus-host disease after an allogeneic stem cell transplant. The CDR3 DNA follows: TGCGCCAGCAGCAGGAACGAGGGGCGGGATGGCTACACCTTC. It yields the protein CASSRNEGRDGYTF.